The T cell receptor (beta chain) under discussion was sequenced for a study of identical twins. The CDR3 has 12 amino acids. V lost 4 bases and J lost 11, with 14 bases in between. Per the germline V gene, CDR1 is SGHAT and CDR2 is FQNNGV. MiXCR, run by TCRdb on the 5' RACE reads, gives a single entry per CDR3 protein. The sample carries some 1,700,000 distinct CDR3 sequences, less than 40% recorded once. This receptor was identified in a newborn girl in good health. The specimen was cord blood. The chain combines TRBV11-2 with TRBJ2-5; D ambiguous. The CDR3: CASSSSPNEQYF. In DNA, the CDR3 is TGTGCCAGCAGCTCTAGTCCGAATGAGCAGTACTTC.